What follows is one T cell receptor beta chain and its context. The data belong to a study of control samples from healthy donors and cancer patients. The protocol was immunoSEQ multiplex PCR, while the TCRdb copy is restricted to in-frame clones and leaves out a portion. The listing records about 190,000 clones. The germline gives CDR1 SGHRS, CDR2 YFSETQ. V lost 0 bases and J lost 6, with 9 bases in between. CDR3 length: 14 amino acids. The sequencing sample was made of blood. The chain combines TRBV5-1 with TRBJ1-4; D call uncertain. This TCR was recovered from a woman in her 30s in good health. The CDR3 protein is CASSLGHPHEKLFF. The CDR3 DNA reads TGCGCCAGCAGCTTGGGACACCCTCATGAAAAACTGTTTTTT.